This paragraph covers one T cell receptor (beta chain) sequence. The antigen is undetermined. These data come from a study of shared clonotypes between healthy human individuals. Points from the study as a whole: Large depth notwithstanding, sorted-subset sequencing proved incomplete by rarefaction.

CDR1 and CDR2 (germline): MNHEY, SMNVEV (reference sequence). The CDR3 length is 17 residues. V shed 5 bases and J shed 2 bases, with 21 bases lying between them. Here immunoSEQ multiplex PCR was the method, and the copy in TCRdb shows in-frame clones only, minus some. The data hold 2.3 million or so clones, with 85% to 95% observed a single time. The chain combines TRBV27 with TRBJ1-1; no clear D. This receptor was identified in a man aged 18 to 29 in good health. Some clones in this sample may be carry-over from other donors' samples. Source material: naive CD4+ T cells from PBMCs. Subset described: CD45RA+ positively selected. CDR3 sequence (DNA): TGTGCCAGCAGTCGAATTCAAGCTTTAACGTCCAACACTGAAGCTTTCTTT. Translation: CASSRIQALTSNTEAFF.